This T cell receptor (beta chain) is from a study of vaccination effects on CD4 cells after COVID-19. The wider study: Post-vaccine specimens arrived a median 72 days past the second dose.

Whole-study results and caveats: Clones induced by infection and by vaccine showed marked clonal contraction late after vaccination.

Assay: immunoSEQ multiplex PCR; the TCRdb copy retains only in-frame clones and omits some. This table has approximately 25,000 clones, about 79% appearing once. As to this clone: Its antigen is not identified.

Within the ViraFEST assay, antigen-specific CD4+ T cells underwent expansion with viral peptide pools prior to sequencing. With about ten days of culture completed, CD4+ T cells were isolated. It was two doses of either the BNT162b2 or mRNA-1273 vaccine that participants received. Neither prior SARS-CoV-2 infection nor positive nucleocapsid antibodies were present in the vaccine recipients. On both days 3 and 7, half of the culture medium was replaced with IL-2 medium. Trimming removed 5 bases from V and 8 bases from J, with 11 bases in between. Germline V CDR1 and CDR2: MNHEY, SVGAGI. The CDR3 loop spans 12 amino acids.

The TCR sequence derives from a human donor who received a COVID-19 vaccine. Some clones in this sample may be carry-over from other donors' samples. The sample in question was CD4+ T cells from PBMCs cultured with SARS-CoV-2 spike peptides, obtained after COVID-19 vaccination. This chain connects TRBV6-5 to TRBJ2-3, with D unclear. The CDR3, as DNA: TGTGCCAGCAGTCTCGACTCGGCTACGCAGTATTTT. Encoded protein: CASSLDSATQYF.